This T cell receptor beta chain was captured in a study of glioma-infiltrating T cells. Broader study findings: Only very few CDR3 sequences appeared in both tissue and blood. Non-neoplastic patients had below-expected tissue-blood divergence, while all gliomas exceeded expectation.

This clonotype has only a few counts. Its antigen is undetermined. Using RNA template, CDR3s of TCR alpha and beta were amplified with iRepertoire arm-PCR. Input was roughly 85-450 ng of tissue mRNA or PBMC total RNA. TCRdb used MiXCR to reprocess the multiplex PCR reads, holding one entry per CDR3 protein. This sample yields about 93,000 distinct CDR3 sequences, of which roughly 37% are seen a single time; roughly two fifths belongs to the top ten. Sequencing was done on a sample of glioma tissue, nonneoplastic brain tissue, or PBMCs (not recorded which). This sequence originates from a human donor with low-grade glioma or glioblastoma, undergoing nonglioma brain surgery, or in good health (not recorded which).

The CDR3, as DNA: TGTGCCAGCAGCCAGGGGGATACGCAGTATTTT. Encoded protein: CASSQGDTQYF. The rearrangement joins TRBV5-6 to TRBJ2-3; TRBD1 is a possible D gene (6 bases). The CDR3 consists of 11 residues. Germline assignment: CDR1 SGHDT and CDR2 YYEEEE. The V and J ends lost 4 bases and 6 bases respectively, with 6 bases between them.